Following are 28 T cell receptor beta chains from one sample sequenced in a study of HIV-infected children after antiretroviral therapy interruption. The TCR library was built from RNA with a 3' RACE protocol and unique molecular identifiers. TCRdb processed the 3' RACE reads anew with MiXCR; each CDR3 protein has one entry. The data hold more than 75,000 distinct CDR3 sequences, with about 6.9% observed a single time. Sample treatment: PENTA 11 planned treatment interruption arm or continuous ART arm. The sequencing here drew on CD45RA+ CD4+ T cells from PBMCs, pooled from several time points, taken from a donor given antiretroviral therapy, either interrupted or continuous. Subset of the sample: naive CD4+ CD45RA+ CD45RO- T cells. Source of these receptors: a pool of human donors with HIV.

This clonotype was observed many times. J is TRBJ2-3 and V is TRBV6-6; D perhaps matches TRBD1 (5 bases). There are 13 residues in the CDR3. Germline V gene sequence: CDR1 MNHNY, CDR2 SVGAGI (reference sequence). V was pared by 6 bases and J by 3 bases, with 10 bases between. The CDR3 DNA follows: TGTGCCAGCAGGGGGCAGGGAACAGATACGCAGTATTTT. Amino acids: CASRGQGTDTQYF.

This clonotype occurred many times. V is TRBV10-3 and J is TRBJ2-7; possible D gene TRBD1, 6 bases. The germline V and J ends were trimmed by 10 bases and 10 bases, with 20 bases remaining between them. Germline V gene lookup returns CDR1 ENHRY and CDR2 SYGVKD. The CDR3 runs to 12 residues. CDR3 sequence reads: CASGGDNYEQYF. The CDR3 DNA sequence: TGTGCCAGCGGTGGGGACAACTATGAACAGTACTTC.

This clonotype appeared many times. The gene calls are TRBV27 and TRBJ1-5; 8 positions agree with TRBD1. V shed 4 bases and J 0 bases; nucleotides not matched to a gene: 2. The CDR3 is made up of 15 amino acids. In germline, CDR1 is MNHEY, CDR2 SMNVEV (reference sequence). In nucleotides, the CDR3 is TGTGCCAGCAGTTCGGGACAGGTTAGCAATCAGCCCCAGCATTTT. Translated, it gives CASSSGQVSNQPQHF.

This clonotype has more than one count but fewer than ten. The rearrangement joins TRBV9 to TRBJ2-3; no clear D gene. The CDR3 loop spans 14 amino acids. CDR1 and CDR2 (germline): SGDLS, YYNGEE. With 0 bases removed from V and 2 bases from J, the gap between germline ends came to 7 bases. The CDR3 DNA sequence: TGTGCCAGCAGCGTAGAGGGCCACACAGATACGCAGTATTTT. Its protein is CASSVEGHTDTQYF. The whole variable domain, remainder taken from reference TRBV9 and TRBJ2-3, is DSGVTQTPKHLITATGQRVTLRCSPRSGDLSVYWYQQSLDQGLQFLIQYYNGEERAKGNILERFSAQQFPDLHSELNLSSLELGDSALYFCASSVEGHTDTQYFGPGTRLTVL.

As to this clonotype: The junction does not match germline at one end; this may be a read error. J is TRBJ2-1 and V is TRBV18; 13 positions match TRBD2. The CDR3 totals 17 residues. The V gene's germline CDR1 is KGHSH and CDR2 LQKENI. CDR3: CPSSPVPGLAGYNEQFF. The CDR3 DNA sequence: TGTCCCAGCTCACCAGTCCCGGGACTAGCGGGGTACAATGAGCAGTTCTTC.

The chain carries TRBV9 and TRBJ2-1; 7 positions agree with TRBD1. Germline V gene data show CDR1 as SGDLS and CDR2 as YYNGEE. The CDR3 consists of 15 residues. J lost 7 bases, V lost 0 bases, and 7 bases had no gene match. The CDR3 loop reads CASSVGLGQTNEQFF. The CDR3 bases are TGTGCCAGCAGCGTAGGATTGGGACAGACGAATGAGCAGTTCTTC.

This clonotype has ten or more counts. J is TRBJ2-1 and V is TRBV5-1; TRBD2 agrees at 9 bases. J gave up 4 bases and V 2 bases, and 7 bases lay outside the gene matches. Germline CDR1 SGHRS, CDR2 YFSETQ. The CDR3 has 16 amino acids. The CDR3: CASSFLSSGAYNEQFF. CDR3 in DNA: TGCGCCAGCAGCTTCTTGTCTAGCGGGGCGTACAATGAGCAGTTCTTC.

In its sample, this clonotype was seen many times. CDR3 DNA: TGTGCCAGCAGCTTAGCGGGCTCCTACGAGCAGTACTTC. It specifies CASSLAGSYEQYF. The V gene is TRBV7-2, the J gene TRBJ2-7; no definite D call. Trimming took 0 bases from V and 0 from J, leaving 3 bases between them. There are 13 residues in the CDR3. Germline assignment: CDR1 SGHTA and CDR2 FQGNSA.

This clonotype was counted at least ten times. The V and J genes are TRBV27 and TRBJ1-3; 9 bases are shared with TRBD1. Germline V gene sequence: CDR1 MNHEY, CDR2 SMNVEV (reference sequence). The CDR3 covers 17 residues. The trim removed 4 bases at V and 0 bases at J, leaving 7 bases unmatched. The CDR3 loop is CASSSSSGQGSGNTIYF. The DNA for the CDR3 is TGTGCCAGCAGTTCCTCCTCGGGACAGGGCTCTGGAAACACCATATATTTT.

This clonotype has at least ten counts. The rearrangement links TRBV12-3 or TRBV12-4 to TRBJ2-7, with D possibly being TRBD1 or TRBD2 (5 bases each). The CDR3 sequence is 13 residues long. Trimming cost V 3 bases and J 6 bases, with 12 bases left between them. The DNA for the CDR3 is TGTGCCAGCAGTTTGTCAGGGAGCAGCGAGCAGTACTTC. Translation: CASSLSGSSEQYF.

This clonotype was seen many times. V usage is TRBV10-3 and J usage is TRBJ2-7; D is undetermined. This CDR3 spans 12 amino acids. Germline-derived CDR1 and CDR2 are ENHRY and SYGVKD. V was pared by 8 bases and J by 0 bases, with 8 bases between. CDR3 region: CAIGLASYEQYF. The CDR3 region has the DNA TGTGCCATCGGTTTGGCCTCCTACGAGCAGTACTTC.

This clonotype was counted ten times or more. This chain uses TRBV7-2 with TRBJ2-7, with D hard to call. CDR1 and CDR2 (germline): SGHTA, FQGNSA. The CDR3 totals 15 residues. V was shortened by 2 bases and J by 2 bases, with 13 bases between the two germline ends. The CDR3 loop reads CASSLFPPSAYEQYF. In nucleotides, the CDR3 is TGTGCCAGCAGCTTATTCCCCCCATCGGCCTACGAGCAGTACTTC.

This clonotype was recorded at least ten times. CDR3 residues: CASSEDQLGGNEQFF. The CDR3, as DNA: TGTGCCAGCAGTGAAGACCAGTTGGGGGGCAATGAGCAGTTCTTC. V gene TRBV2 combines with J gene TRBJ2-1, with D tentatively TRBD2 (6 bases). Looked up from germline, CDR1 is SNHLY and CDR2 is FYNNEI. The CDR3 totals 15 residues. Trimming pared 1 base from V and 6 bases from J, leaving 13 bases between. Filled out from reference TRBV2 and TRBJ2-1, the complete variable domain reads EPEVTQTPSHQVTQMGQEVILRCVPISNHLYFYWYRQILGQKVEFLVSFYNNEISEKSEIFDDQFSVERPDGSNFTLKIRSTKLEDSAMYFCASSEDQLGGNEQFFGPGTRLTVL.

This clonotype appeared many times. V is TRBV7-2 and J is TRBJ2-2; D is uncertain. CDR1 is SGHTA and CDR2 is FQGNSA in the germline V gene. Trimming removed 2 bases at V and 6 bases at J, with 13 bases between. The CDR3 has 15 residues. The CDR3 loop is CASSLSRAGAGELFF. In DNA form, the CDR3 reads TGTGCCAGCAGCTTAAGCCGGGCTGGGGCCGGGGAGCTGTTTTTT.

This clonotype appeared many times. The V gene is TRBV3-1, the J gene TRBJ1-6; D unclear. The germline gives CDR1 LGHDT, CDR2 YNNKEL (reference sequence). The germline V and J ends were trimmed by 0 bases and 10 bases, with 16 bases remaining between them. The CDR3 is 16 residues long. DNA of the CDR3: TGTGCCAGCAGCCAAGAAGGTCTCCCGGGGAGGTCACCCCTCCACTTT. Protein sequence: CASSQEGLPGRSPLHF. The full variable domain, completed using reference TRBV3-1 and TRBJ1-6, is DTAVSQTPKYLVTQMGNDKSIKCEQNLGHDTMYWYKQDSKKFLKIMFSYNNKELIINETVPNRFSPKSPDKAHLNLHINSLELGDSAVYFCASSQEGLPGRSPLHFGNGTRLTVT.

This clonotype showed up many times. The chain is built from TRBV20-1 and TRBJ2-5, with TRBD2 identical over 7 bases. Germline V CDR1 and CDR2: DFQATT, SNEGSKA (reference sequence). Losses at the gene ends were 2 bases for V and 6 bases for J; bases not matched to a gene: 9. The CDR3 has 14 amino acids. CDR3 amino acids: CSARLPGGYKTQYF. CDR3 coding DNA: TGCAGTGCTAGACTACCGGGAGGTTACAAGACCCAGTACTTC.

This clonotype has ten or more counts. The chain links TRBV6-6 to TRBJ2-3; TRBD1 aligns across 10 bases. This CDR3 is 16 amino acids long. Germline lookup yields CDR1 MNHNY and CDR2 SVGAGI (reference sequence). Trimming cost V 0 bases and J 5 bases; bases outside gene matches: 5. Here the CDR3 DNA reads TGTGCCAGCAGTTACTCGACAGGGGGCGGAAGAGATACGCAGTATTTT. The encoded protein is CASSYSTGGGRDTQYF.

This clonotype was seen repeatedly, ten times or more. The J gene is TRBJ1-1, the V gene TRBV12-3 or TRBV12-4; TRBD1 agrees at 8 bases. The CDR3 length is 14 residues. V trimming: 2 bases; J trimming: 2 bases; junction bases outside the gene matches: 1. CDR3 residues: CASSLSGGNTEAFF. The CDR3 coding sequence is TGTGCCAGCAGTTTATCAGGGGGCAACACTGAAGCTTTCTTT.

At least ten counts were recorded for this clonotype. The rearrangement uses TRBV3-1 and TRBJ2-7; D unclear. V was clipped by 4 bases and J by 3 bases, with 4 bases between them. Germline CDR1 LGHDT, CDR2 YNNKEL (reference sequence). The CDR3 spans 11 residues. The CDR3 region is CASSRFYEQYF. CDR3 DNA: TGTGCCAGCAGCCGTTTCTACGAGCAGTACTTC.

The CDR3 sequence is CASLGGLTDTQYF. The CDR3 nucleotides are TGTGCCAGCTTGGGGGGCCTCACAGATACGCAGTATTTT. The chain has TRBV2 and TRBJ2-3; D may be TRBD1 or TRBD2 (6 bases each). The CDR3 extends over 13 amino acids. Germline V gene data show CDR1 as SNHLY and CDR2 as FYNNEI. V was shortened by 8 bases and J by 2 bases, with 11 bases between the two germline ends.

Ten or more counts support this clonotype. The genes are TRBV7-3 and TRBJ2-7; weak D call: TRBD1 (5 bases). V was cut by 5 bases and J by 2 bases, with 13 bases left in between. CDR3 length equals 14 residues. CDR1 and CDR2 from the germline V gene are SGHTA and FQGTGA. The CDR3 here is CASSPDSVAYEQYF. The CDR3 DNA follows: TGTGCCAGCAGCCCCGACAGTGTAGCCTACGAGCAGTACTTC.

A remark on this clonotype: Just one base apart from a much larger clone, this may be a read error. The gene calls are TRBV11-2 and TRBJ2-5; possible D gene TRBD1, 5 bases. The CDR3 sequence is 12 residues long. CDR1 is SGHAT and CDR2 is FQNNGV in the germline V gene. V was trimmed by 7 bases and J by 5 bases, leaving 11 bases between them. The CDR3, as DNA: TGTGCCAGCATCCGACAGTATGAGACCCAGTACTTC. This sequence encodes CASIRQYETQYF.

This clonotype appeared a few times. This chain's CDR3 is CASSLERGAAYEQYF. The DNA for the CDR3 is TGTGCCAGCAGCTTAGAGCGGGGGGCCGCCTACGAGCAGTACTTC. The chain joins TRBV11-1 to TRBJ2-7; 9 bases line up with TRBD2. This CDR3 contains 15 residues. V shed 1 base, J shed 2 bases, and the junction held 3 bases outside the gene matches. Germline CDR1 reads SGHAT; CDR2 reads FQDESV (reference sequence).

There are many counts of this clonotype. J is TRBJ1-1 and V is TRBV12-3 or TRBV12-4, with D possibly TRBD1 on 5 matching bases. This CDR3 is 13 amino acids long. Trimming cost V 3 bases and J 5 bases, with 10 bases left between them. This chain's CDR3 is CASSFRGPTEAFF. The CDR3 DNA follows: TGTGCCAGCAGTTTTAGGGGCCCGACTGAAGCTTTCTTT.

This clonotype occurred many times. The CDR3 region has the DNA TGTGCCAGTTTTTCCCCTAGCGGGGGGACCACCGGGGAGCTGTTTTTT. This translates into CASFSPSGGTTGELFF. The chain carries TRBV12-3 or TRBV12-4 and TRBJ2-2; TRBD2 matches at 11 bases. Trimming took 9 bases from V and 4 from J; bases not matched to a gene: 10. This CDR3 contains 16 residues.

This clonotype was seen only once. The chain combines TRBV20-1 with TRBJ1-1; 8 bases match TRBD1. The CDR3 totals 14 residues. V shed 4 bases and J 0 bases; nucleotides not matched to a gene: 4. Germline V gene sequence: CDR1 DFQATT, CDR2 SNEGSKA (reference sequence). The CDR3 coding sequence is TGCAGTGCTACGGACAGGGCGATGAACACTGAAGCTTTCTTT. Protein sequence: CSATDRAMNTEAFF.

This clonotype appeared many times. In DNA form, the CDR3 reads TGTGCCAGCAGCTCCCTCGGGCGGGACAGAATCTACGAGCAGTACTTC. It encodes CASSSLGRDRIYEQYF. The gene calls are TRBV11-1 and TRBJ2-7, with TRBD1 as a possible D gene (7 bases). This CDR3 is built from 16 residues. V shed 4 bases and J shed 3 bases, with 19 bases lying between them. CDR1 and CDR2 from the germline V gene are SGHAT and FQDESV (reference sequence).

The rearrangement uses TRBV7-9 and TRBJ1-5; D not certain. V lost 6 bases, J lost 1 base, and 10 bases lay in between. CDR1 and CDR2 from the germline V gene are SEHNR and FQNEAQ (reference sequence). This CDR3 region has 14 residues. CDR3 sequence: CASRSQKSNQPQHF. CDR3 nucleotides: TGTGCCAGCAGATCGCAGAAGAGCAATCAGCCCCAGCATTTT.